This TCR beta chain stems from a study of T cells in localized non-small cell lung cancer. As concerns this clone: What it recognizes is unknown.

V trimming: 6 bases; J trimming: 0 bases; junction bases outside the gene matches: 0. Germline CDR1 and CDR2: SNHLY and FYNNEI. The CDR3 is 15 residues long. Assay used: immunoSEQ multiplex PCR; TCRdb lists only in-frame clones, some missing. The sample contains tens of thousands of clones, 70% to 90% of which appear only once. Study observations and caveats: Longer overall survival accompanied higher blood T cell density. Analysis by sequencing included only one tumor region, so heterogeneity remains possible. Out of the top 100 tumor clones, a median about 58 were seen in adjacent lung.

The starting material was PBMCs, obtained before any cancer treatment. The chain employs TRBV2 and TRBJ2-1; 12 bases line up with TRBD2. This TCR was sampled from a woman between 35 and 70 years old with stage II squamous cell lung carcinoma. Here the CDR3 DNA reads TGTGCCAGCAGACTAGCGGGGGGCTCCTACAATGAGCAGTTCTTC. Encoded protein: CASRLAGGSYNEQFF.